The sequence of this T cell receptor beta chain was determined in a study of T cell responses to AZD1222 COVID-19 vaccine (dated by TCRdb to the early 2020s). For the wider study: AZD1222 recipients whose second dose came at about 4 weeks and those whose second dose came at about 12 weeks were combined into one group, since spike-specific TCR depth and breadth did not differ between the two schedules. TCR sequencing covered 233 trial participants: about 210 given two doses of AZD1222 and approximately 25 given two doses of MenACWY control vaccine. Trial participants were enrolled into age subgroups of 18-55, 56-69 and 70-plus years, which contained roughly 140, 27 and 60 TCR-sequenced participants, respectively. What the study reported, not specific to this receptor: Because no day 14 peak-response samples were available, repertoires were characterized only after the peak T cell response. The 56-69-year group was small, and its depth increase did not reach significance, likely because of low power. Participants were mostly white British and included more females than males, and it was suggested by the authors that clonal diversity may have been underestimated. After two AZD1222 doses, spike-specific TCR breadth and depth were significantly higher than at day 0 and than in MenACWY recipients. CD4 TCRs associated with the vaccine covered the entire spike protein, and the dominant responses were in regions 160-218 and 743-854. Nearly half of unique spike-specific TCRs reportedly recognized epitopes outside regions mutated in the B.1.351 and B.1.1.7 variants. Conclusions about previously exposed vaccinees are limited because only 5 or 6 AZD1222 recipients were SARS-CoV-2 seropositive at baseline.

Read against the paper, the sample's time point label means: baseline before first vaccination. The vaccinee samples were drawn from two UK trials, COV001 and COV002, one of which was a single-blind randomized controlled phase 2/3 trial testing AZD1222 (ChAdOx1 nCoV-19) in healthy adults. For TCRbeta chain sequencing, PBMC samples were collected from trial participants at day 0 and at day 28 after the second dose. The CDR3 has 12 amino acids, counting the end cysteine and phenylalanine. Only the CDR3 region is kept as DNA, spanning 36 bases read in frame from base 1. The germline V gene (reference sequence) specifies LNHDA as CDR1 and SQIVND as CDR2. Relative to germline, V is 6 bases shorter and J is 0 bases shorter, with 5 bases between their ends. The CDR3 regions of human TCRbeta chains were analyzed by immunosequencing. Per the original workflow: TCRs in the repertoires were compared against a reference library of SARS-CoV-2-specific TCRs that had been generated with the MIRA antigen-specificity platform. Breadth meant the fraction of unique TCRs that were SARS-CoV-2-associated, whereas depth meant the fraction of total T cells that were SARS-CoV-2-associated. Using the MIRA data, each spike-specific TCR was mapped to the spike region that the TCR reacts to and placed in a CD4 or CD8 class. Log10-transformed breadth and depth values were compared by one-way ANOVA with Sidak's multiple comparisons tests. TCRdb retrieved this table from immuneACCESS and kept in-frame rearrangements only. Not all clones are present; in checked studies, unresolved V genes account for under half, and no reason is known for the remainder. V, J and clone size reflect that table, while D and trimming were determined from the DNA. For this sample there are about 62,000 clones; 76% appear just once. The biggest ten clones account for about an eighth of the sample.

In its sample, this clone was seen a few times. Which antigen it targets is not known. Base qualities are not provided; no much larger clone lies one nucleotide away. The chain links TRBV19 with TRBJ1-2, with the identity of the D gene unclear. The sample here was peripheral blood, taken on day 0 of AZD1222 vaccination. The source of this sequence is an adult in good health. The DNA is as follows: TGTGCCAGTAGGGAAGCTAACTATGGCTACACCTTC. It specifies CASREANYGYTF.